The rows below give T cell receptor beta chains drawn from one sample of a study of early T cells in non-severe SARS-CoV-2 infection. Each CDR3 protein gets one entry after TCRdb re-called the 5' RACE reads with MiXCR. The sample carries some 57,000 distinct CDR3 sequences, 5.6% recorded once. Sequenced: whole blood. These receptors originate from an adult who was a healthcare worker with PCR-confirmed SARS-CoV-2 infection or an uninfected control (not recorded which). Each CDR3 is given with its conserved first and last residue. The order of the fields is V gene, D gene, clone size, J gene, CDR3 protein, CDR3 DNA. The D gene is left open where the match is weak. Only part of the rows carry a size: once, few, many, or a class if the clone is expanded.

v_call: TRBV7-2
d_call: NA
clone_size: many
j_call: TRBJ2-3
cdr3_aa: CASSSSRQDTQYF
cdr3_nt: TGTGCCAGCAGCTCGAGCCGGCAGGATACGCAGTATTTT

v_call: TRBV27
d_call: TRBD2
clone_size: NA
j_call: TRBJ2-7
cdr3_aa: CASSPAGRGQYF
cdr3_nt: TGTGCCAGCAGTCCGGCGGGGAGGGGGCAGTACTTC

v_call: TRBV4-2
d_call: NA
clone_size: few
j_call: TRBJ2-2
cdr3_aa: CASSTPSGGMVETGELFF
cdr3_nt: TGTGCCAGCAGCACGCCCTCCGGGGGTATGGTAGAGACCGGGGAGCTGTTTTTT

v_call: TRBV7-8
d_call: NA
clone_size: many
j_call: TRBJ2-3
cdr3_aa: CASSPRWNTDTQYF
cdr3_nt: TGTGCCAGCAGCCCCCGGTGGAACACAGATACGCAGTATTTT

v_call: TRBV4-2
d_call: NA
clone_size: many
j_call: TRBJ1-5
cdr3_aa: CASSQDLRGKDQPQHF
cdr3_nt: TGTGCCAGCAGCCAAGATCTTAGGGGAAAAGATCAGCCCCAGCATTTT

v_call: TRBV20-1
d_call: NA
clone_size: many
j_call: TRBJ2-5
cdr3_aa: CSAREPGDWTQYF
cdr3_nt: TGCAGTGCTAGAGAGCCCGGGGACTGGACCCAGTACTTC

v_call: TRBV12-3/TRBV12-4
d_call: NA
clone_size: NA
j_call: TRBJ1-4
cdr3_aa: CASSLAGSGNEKLFF
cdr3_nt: TGTGCCAGCAGTTTAGCGGGGTCCGGAAATGAAAAACTGTTTTTT

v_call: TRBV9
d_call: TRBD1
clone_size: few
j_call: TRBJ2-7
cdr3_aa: CASSPWTGGYEQYF
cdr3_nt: TGTGCCAGCAGCCCGTGGACAGGGGGCTACGAGCAGTACTTC

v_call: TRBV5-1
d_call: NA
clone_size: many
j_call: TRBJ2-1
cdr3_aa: CASSSQTQPVFKSSEQFF
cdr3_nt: TGCGCCAGCAGCTCCCAAACACAGCCGGTGTTCAAGAGCAGTGAGCAGTTCTTC

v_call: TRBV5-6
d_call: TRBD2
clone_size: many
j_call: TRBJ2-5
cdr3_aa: CASSLEEGASGTYQETQYF
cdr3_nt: TGTGCCAGCAGCTTGGAAGAGGGGGCTAGCGGGACTTACCAAGAGACCCAGTACTTC

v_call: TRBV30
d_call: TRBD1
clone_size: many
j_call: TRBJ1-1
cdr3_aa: CAWRKPDRVGTEAFF
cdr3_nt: TGTGCCTGGAGAAAACCGGACAGGGTTGGCACTGAAGCTTTCTTT

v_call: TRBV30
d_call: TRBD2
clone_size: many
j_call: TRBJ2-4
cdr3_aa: CAWRLAGGLGNIQYF
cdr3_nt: TGTGCCTGGAGACTAGCGGGGGGGCTCGGGAACATTCAGTACTTC

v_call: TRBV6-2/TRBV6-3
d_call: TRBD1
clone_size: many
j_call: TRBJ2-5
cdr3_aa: CASSFRGQETQYF
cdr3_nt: TGTGCCAGCAGTTTTAGGGGGCAGGAGACCCAGTACTTC

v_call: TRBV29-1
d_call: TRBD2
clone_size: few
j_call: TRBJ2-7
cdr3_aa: CSVVWRLAGEQYF
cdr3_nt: TGCAGCGTTGTTTGGAGACTAGCGGGCGAGCAGTACTTC

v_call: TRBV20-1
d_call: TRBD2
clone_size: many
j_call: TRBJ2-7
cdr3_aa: CSATSSGGDEQYF
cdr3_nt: TGCAGTGCTACTTCTAGCGGGGGCGACGAGCAGTACTTC

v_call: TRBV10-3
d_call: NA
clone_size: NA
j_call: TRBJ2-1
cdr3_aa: CAIREVGKNNEQFF
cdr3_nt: TGTGCCATCAGGGAGGTAGGAAAGAACAATGAGCAGTTCTTC

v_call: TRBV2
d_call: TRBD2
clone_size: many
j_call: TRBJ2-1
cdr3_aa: CASSEVAGVYNEQFF
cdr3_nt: TGTGCCAGCAGTGAGGTAGCGGGAGTGTACAATGAGCAGTTCTTC

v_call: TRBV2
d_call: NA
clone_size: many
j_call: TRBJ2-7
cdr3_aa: CASSNQGAAYEQYF
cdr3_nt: TGTGCCAGCAGTAACCAGGGAGCTGCCTACGAGCAGTACTTC

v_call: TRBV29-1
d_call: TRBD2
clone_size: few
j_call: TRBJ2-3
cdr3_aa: CSVEVRLLAGGGVTDTQYF
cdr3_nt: TGCAGCGTTGAAGTCCGGCTACTAGCGGGGGGCGGGGTCACAGATACGCAGTATTTT

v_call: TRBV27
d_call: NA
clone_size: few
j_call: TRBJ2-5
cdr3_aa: CASSLVALETQYF
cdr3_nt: TGTGCCAGCAGTTTAGTAGCGCTGGAGACCCAGTACTTC